This entry describes one TCR beta chain. V was cut by 6 bases and J by 1 base, with 15 bases left in between. CDR1 and CDR2 (germline): SGHTA, FQGNSA. This CDR3 is 15 amino acids long. These data come from a study of blood T cell repertoires in COVID-19. Study at large: COVID-19 samples, acute and convalescent, were from the United States, Italy and Spain. PBMCs, B-cell-depleted T cells, or T cells provided the cDNA or gDNA that made up the material.

In the original workflow: Nucleated cell number was recorded as an estimate derived from reference gene primer amplification. Some clones are missing from TCRdb's copy, which holds only in-frame ones; the method was immunoSEQ multiplex PCR. From that table come the V and J calls and clone size; the DNA was used to work out D and trimming. This repertoire shows tens of thousands of clones, about 90% found once; its top ten account for more than 7%. The receptor's source is a human donor in a cohort sampled during active COVID-19. The sample was peripheral blood. The V gene is TRBV7-2, the J gene TRBJ1-1, with unresolved D. CDR3 sequence reads: CASSLTSGRNTEAFF. The CDR3 DNA reads TGTGCCAGCAGTTTAACGAGCGGCAGGAACACTGAAGCTTTCTTT.